A single sample is the source of the 13 T cell receptor beta chains below, sequenced in a study of OX40 agonist ivuxolimab in advanced cancers. TCRdb's table, derived via immunoSEQ multiplex PCR, lists solely in-frame clones and lacks some. The sample consists of approximately 100,000 clones, roughly 89% of them appearing once. The sequencing used CD4+ or CD8+ T cells sorted from blood, collected in a trial of the OX40 agonist ivuxolimab. These receptors came from an adult with an advanced solid tumor such as melanoma, head and neck, liver or kidney cancer.

V is TRBV2 and J is TRBJ1-5; TRBD1 is a possible D gene (5 bases). Trimming left V 2 bases short and J 6 bases short, with 8 bases between. The CDR3 contains 13 residues. The germline V gene encodes CDR1 SNHLY and CDR2 FYNNEI. The CDR3 bases are TGTGCCAGCAGTGAAAGGGGATCTCAGCCCCAGCATTTT. It codes for CASSERGSQPQHF. Combining the CDR3 with reference TRBV2 and TRBJ1-5 gives the whole variable domain EPEVTQTPSHQVTQMGQEVILRCVPISNHLYFYWYRQILGQKVEFLVSFYNNEISEKSEIFDDQFSVERPDGSNFTLKIRSTKLEDSAMYFCASSERGSQPQHFGDGTRLSIL.

The chain couples TRBV7-3 to TRBJ2-3; the D gene could be TRBD1 or TRBD2 (5 bases each). Germline V gene sequence: CDR1 SGHTA, CDR2 FQGTGA. The CDR3 totals 19 residues. V lost 1 base and J lost 0, with 20 bases in between. The CDR3 sequence is CASSLRGPQPNTSTDTQYF. The CDR3 coding sequence is TGTGCCAGCAGCTTAAGGGGACCGCAACCTAATACTAGCACAGATACGCAGTATTTT.

The chain couples TRBV5-4 to TRBJ2-1; 10 bases agree with TRBD2. CDR3 size: 17 residues. From germline, CDR1 is SGHNT and CDR2 YYREEE (reference sequence). Trimming at V came to 3 bases and at J to 7 bases, leaving 13 bases not matched to a gene. The CDR3 DNA is TGTGCCAGCAGCTCCGACGCTACAGCGGGGGGGCGTAATGAGCAGTTCTTC. This sequence encodes CASSSDATAGGRNEQFF.

The chain links TRBV18 to TRBJ2-2, with a possible D match to TRBD2 (6 bases). The CDR3 sequence is 13 residues long. Germline V gene data show CDR1 as KGHSH and CDR2 as LQKENI. Trimming removed 5 bases at V and 4 bases at J, with 8 bases between. CDR3 sequence (DNA): TGTGCCAGCTCAAACGGGGGCACCGGGGAGCTGTTTTTT. Translating gives CASSNGGTGELFF.

The V call is TRBV7-3, the J call TRBJ2-5; D possibly corresponds to TRBD1 (6 bases). The CDR3 is 15 amino acids. Germline V lookup: CDR1 SGHTA, CDR2 FQGTGA. Deletions cut 0 bases from V and 2 bases from J, with 10 bases between. In DNA, the CDR3 is TGTGCCAGCAGCTTAACGCCAGGGACACAAGAGACCCAGTACTTC. Translated, it gives CASSLTPGTQETQYF.

The chain couples TRBV30 to TRBJ1-2; perhaps TRBD1 as D (5 bases). CDR1 is GTSNPN, CDR2 SVGIG, per germline (reference sequence). The CDR3 is 14 residues long. Trimming cost V 5 bases and J 7 bases, with 20 bases left between them. CDR3 nucleotide sequence: TGTGCCTGGGACCGTATCACCGGGGGATCTGGCTACACCTTC. It encodes CAWDRITGGSGYTF.

This chain connects TRBV5-8 to TRBJ2-2, with D possibly TRBD2 on 5 matching bases. Germline V gene data show CDR1 as SGHTS and CDR2 as YDEGEE. The CDR3 runs to 16 residues. V was shortened by 3 bases and J by 6 bases, with 18 bases between the two germline ends. The CDR3 spells CASSSQVGRFAGELFF. CDR3 coding DNA: TGTGCCAGCAGCTCCCAGGTTGGGAGATTCGCCGGGGAGCTGTTTTTT.

This clone was detected once. The rearrangement links TRBV5-5 to TRBJ1-3, with D tentatively TRBD1 (5 bases). The CDR3 has 17 residues. Germline V gene sequence: CDR1 SGHKS, CDR2 YYEKEE (reference sequence). V lost 2 bases and J lost 0, with 15 bases in between. As DNA, the CDR3 is TGTGCCAGCAGCTTAAGGGCGACAGCGAACTCTGGAAACACCATATATTTT. Its translation is CASSLRATANSGNTIYF.

This chain connects TRBV21-1 to TRBJ1-4; TRBD1 is taken as the D call from the table, unchecked against the DNA. TRBV21-1 is assigned pseudogene status. The CDR3 is 15 amino acids. The CDR3 here is CASSKRDRGWQKLFF. As DNA, the CDR3 is TGTGCCAGCAGCAAAAGGGACAGGGGTTGGCAAAAACTGTTTTTT.

The chain carries TRBV19 and TRBJ1-2, with 8 bases lining up with TRBD1. CDR1 is LNHDA and CDR2 is SQIVND in the germline V gene (reference sequence). This CDR3 spans 12 amino acids. The J segment lost 3 bases and the V segment lost 6 bases, leaving 0 bases of the junction unmatched. The CDR3 reads CASRQGDYGYTF. CDR3 in DNA: TGTGCCAGTAGACAGGGGGACTATGGCTACACCTTC.

This clone was observed once. V is TRBV4-1 and J is TRBJ2-6, with unresolved D. The germline V gene encodes CDR1 MGHRA and CDR2 YSYEKL. This CDR3 is built from 16 residues. Trimming removed 1 base at V and 0 bases at J, with 7 bases between. The CDR3 here is CASSQVGRSGANVLTF. In nucleotides, the CDR3 is TGCGCCAGCAGCCAAGTTGGTCGCTCTGGGGCCAACGTCCTGACTTTC.

The genes are TRBV11-2 and TRBJ1-1; D not certain. The V and J ends lost 5 bases and 4 bases respectively, with 17 bases between them. Germline V gene sequence: CDR1 SGHAT, CDR2 FQNNGV. The CDR3 sequence is 15 residues long. This CDR3 reads CASSGINLVGTEAFF. In DNA form, the CDR3 reads TGTGCCAGCAGCGGGATCAACTTAGTGGGCACTGAAGCTTTCTTT.

The chain links TRBV18 to TRBJ2-1, with a tentative D call TRBD1 (6 bases). V lost 5 bases and J lost 2, with 10 bases in between. Germline CDR1 is KGHSH and CDR2 is LQKENI. The CDR3 runs to 14 residues. The CDR3 coding sequence is TGTGCCAGCTCAGAGACAGGACCCTACAATGAGCAGTTCTTC. It codes for CASSETGPYNEQFF.